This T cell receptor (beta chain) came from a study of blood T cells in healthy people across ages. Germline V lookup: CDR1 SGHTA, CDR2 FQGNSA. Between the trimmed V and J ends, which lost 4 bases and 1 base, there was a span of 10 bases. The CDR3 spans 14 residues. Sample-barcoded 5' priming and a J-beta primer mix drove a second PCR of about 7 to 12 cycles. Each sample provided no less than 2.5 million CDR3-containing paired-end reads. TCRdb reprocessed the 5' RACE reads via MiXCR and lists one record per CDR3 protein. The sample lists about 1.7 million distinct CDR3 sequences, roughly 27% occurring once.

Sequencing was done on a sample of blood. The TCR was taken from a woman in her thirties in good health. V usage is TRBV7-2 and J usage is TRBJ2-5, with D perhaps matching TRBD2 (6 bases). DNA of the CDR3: TGTGCCAGCAGCTGCCTTAGCGGCCAAGAGACCCAGTACTTC. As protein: CASSCLSGQETQYF.